This is a list of T cell receptor beta chains from one sample in a study of shared clonotypes between healthy human individuals. Only in-frame clones appear in the TCRdb table, and some are missing; sequencing was by immunoSEQ multiplex PCR. The table shows around 330,000 clones, with approximately 79% occurring only once. Sequenced material: memory CD4+ T cells sorted from blood. Receptors were obtained from a man aged 25 to 40 in good health. Both conserved end residues are part of each CDR3. D genes are given only for firm matches. Clone size, where shown, is once, few, many, or a class for clones that have expanded.

j_call d_call v_call clone_size cdr3_aa cdr3_nt
TRBJ2-1 . TRBV7-9 . CASGDLFSDEQFF TGTGCCAGCGGCGACTTATTTAGCGATGAGCAGTTCTTC
TRBJ1-4 . TRBV14 few CASSRGRPEKLFF TGTGCCAGCAGCCGAGGACGTCCCGAAAAACTGTTTTTT
TRBJ2-4 TRBD1 TRBV5-8 . CASSLFGTGLSKNIQYF TGTGCCAGCAGCTTGTTTGGGACAGGCTTATCCAAAAACATTCAGTACTTC
TRBJ1-4 . TRBV9 . CASSVDRDREKLFF TGTGCCAGCAGCGTCGATAGGGATCGGGAAAAACTGTTTTTT
TRBJ2-3 . TRBV7-9 once CASSRGGGTASTDTQYF TGTGCCAGCAGCCGCGGGGGCGGAACGGCTAGCACAGATACGCAGTATTTT
TRBJ2-1 TRBD2 TRBV28 . CASSPSGRLGYNEQFF TGTGCCAGCTCTCCTAGCGGGAGGCTCGGCTACAATGAGCAGTTCTTC
TRBJ1-4 . TRBV29-1 . CSVEATQVPKKLFF TGCAGCGTTGAGGCGACGCAGGTCCCTAAAAAACTGTTTTTT
TRBJ1-1 . TRBV29-1 once CSVHSRIGNTEAFF TGCAGCGTTCATTCGCGGATAGGGAACACTGAAGCTTTCTTT
TRBJ2-3 . TRBV5-1 . CASSVIPSSSEYF TGCGCCAGCAGCGTCATTCCTAGTTCTTCTGAGTATTTT
TRBJ2-5 . TRBV18 . CASSPTGKQETQYF TGTGCCAGCTCACCCACGGGCAAGCAAGAGACCCAGTACTTC
TRBJ2-5 . TRBV18 once CASSPLAGETQYF TGTGCCAGCTCACCACTAGCTGGGGAGACCCAGTACTTC
TRBJ1-2 . TRBV18 . CASSKKGPQLHTF TGTGCCAGCTCAAAAAAGGGACCACAGCTCCACACCTTC
TRBJ2-3 . TRBV7-9 . CASSNTGTDTQYF TGTGCCAGCAGCAACACAGGGACAGATACGCAGTATTTT
TRBJ2-7 . TRBV5-6 . CASSLETGSPYEQYF TGTGCCAGCAGCTTGGAAACAGGGAGCCCCTACGAGCAGTACTTC
TRBJ2-7 . TRBV6-5 . CASSYSYGGVYEQYF TGTGCCAGCAGTTACTCGTACGGGGGAGTCTACGAGCAGTACTTC
TRBJ2-1 TRBD1 TRBV27 . CASSFLRGSTYNEQFF TGTGCCAGCAGTTTCCTCAGGGGGTCCACCTACAATGAGCAGTTCTTC
TRBJ2-3 . TRBV18 . CASSQEGPQYF TGTGCCAGCTCCCAAGAAGGGCCGCAGTATTTT
TRBJ1-4 . TRBV2 . CASSQDSYEKLFF TGTGCCAGCAGCCAGGACAGTTATGAAAAACTGTTTTTT
TRBJ1-4 TRBD1 TRBV5-4 . CASSTGTAGGGEKLFF TGTGCCAGCAGCACCGGGACAGCCGGGGGTGGGGAAAAACTGTTTTTT
TRBJ2-5 . TRBV5-6 . CASSLRTAGETQYF TGTGCCAGCAGCCTTAGAACGGCCGGAGAGACCCAGTACTTC
TRBJ2-5 . TRBV2 . CASSGEETQYF TGTGCCAGCAGTGGGGAAGAGACCCAGTACTTC
TRBJ2-3 . TRBV9 . CASSVGGSGSTDTQYF TGTGCCAGCAGCGTAGGTGGTAGCGGAAGCACAGATACGCAGTATTTT
TRBJ2-5 TRBD2 TRBV5-1 . CASSFGTSGEETQYF TGCGCCAGCAGCTTCGGGACTAGCGGGGAAGAGACCCAGTACTTC
TRBJ1-5 . TRBV7-2 few CASSSGGDAQPQHF TGTGCCAGCAGCTCGGGGGGCGACGCTCAGCCCCAGCATTTT
TRBJ1-1 . TRBV20-1 . CSASLHDEAFF TGCAGTGCTAGTTTACACGATGAAGCTTTCTTT
TRBJ2-7 . TRBV7-2 few CASSGLLSYEQYF TGTGCCAGCAGCGGCCTCCTTTCCTACGAGCAGTACTTC
TRBJ1-2 TRBD1 TRBV11-2 few CASQEWTGGNYGYTF TGTGCCAGCCAAGAATGGACAGGGGGCAACTATGGCTACACCTTC
TRBJ2-1 TRBD2 TRBV2 . CASAPGGYNEQFF TGTGCCAGCGCCCCGGGAGGCTACAATGAGCAGTTCTTC
TRBJ1-2 TRBD1 TRBV5-1 . CASSLVPGGDYGYTF TGCGCCAGCAGCTTGGTGCCAGGGGGCGACTATGGCTACACCTTC
TRBJ2-7 TRBD2 TRBV6-1 . CASSASGRATYEQYF TGTGCCAGCAGTGCTAGCGGGAGGGCTACCTACGAGCAGTACTTC
TRBJ1-4 . TRBV4-1 . CASSQPAGASEKLFF TGCGCCAGCAGCCAACCCGCAGGGGCGAGTGAAAAACTGTTTTTT
TRBJ2-5 . TRBV11-2 . CASSSPPAETQYF TGTGCCAGCAGCTCCCCTCCGGCAGAGACCCAGTACTTC
TRBJ2-1 TRBD2 TRBV7-8 . CASSFSRLAGNNEQFF TGTGCCAGCAGCTTTAGTCGACTAGCGGGAAACAATGAGCAGTTCTTC
TRBJ2-7 . TRBV6-1 . CASSEPSVEQYF TGTGCCAGCAGTGAACCGTCTGTCGAGCAGTACTTC
TRBJ1-2 . TRBV2 . CASSDWRGYGYTF TGTGCCAGCAGTGATTGGAGGGGCTATGGCTATACCTTC
TRBJ1-1 . TRBV5-4 . CASSLRTGNTEAFF TGTGCCAGCAGCTTAAGGACGGGGAACACTGAAGCTTTCTTT
TRBJ2-2 . TRBV29-1 . CSGSGTAGGELFF TGCAGCGGTTCAGGGACCGCTGGTGGGGAGCTGTTTTTT
TRBJ1-1 . TRBV10-1 . CASREGENTEAFF TGCGCCAGCAGAGAGGGGGAGAACACTGAAGCTTTCTTT
TRBJ1-1 . TRBV11-2 . CASSFSGGYTEAFF TGTGCCAGCAGCTTTTCGGGGGGCTACACTGAAGCTTTCTTT
TRBJ1-2 . TRBV29-1 . CSVLGQRGYTF TGCAGCGTTCTTGGACAGCGGGGCTACACCTTC
TRBJ2-1 . TRBV5-1 once CASSSEGNYNEQFF TGCGCCAGCAGCTCGGAGGGGAACTACAATGAGCAGTTCTTC
TRBJ2-7 . TRBV19 . CASTPPTGTIYF TGTGCCAGTACCCCACCGACAGGTACTATTTACTTC
TRBJ1-1 TRBD1 TRBV28 . CASRGQGTFTEAFF TGTGCCAGCCGGGGACAGGGTACGTTCACTGAAGCTTTCTTT
TRBJ2-3 . TRBV7-9 . CASSLGDSSTDTQYF TGTGCCAGCAGCTTAGGAGACTCTAGCACAGATACGCAGTATTTT
TRBJ2-7 . TRBV5-1 . CASSPQGSAYEQYF TGCGCCAGCAGCCCGCAGGGCAGCGCCTACGAGCAGTACTTC